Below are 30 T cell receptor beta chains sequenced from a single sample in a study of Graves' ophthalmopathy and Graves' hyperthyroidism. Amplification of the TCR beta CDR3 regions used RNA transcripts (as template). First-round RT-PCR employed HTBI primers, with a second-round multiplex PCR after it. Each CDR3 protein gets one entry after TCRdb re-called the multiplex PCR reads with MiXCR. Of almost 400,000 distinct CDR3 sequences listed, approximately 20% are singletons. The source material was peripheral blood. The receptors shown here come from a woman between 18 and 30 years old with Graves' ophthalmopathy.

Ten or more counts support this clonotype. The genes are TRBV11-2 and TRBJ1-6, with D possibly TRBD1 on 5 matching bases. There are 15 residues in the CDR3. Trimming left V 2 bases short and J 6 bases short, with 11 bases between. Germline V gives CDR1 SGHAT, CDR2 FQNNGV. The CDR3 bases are TGTGCCAGCAGCTTACTTTCCAGGGTTAATTCACCCCTCCACTTT. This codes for CASSLLSRVNSPLHF. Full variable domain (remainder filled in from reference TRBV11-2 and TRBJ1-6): EAGVAQSPRYKIIEKRQSVAFWCNPISGHATLYWYQQILGQGPKLLIQFQNNGVVDDSQLPKDRFSAERLKGVDSTLKIQPAKLEDSAVYLCASSLLSRVNSPLHFGNGTRLTVT.

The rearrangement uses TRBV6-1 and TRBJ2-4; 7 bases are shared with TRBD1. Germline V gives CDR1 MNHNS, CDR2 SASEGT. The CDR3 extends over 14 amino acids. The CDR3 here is CASHLTGVANIQYF. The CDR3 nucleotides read TGTGCTAGTCACCTCACAGGGGTTGCAAACATTCAGTACTTC.

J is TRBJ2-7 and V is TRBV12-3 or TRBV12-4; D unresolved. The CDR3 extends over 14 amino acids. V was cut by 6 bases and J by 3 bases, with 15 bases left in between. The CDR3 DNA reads TGTGCCAGCAGGCAGACCGGGCCGAACTACGAGCAGTACTTC. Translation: CASRQTGPNYEQYF.

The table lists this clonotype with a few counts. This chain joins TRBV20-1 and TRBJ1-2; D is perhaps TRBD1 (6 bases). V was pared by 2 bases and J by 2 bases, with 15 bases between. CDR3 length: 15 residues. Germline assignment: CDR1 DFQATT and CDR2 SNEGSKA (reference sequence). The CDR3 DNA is TGCAGTGCTAGAACCACAAAGGGGGAAAACTATGGCTACACCTTC. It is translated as CSARTTKGENYGYTF.

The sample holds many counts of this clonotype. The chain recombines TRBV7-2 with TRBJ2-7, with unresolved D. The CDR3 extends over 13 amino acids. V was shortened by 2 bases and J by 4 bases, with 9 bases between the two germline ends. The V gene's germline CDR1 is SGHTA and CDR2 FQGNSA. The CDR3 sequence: CASSLTAPYEQYF. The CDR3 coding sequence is TGTGCCAGCAGCTTAACGGCCCCATACGAGCAGTACTTC.

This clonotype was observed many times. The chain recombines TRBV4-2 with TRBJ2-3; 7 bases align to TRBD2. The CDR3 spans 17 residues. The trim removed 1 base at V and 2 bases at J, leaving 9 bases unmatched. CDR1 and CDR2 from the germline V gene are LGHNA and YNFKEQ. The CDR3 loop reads CASSQVSPSGFTDTQYF. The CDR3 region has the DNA TGTGCCAGCAGCCAAGTGTCTCCTAGCGGCTTCACAGATACGCAGTATTTT.

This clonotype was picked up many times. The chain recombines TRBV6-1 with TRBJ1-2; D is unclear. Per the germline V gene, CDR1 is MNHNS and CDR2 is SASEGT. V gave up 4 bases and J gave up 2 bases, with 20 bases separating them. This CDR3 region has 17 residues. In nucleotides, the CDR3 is TGTGCCAGCAGTGGACCACACGGCCGAACCGCCAACTATGGCTACACCTTC. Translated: CASSGPHGRTANYGYTF.

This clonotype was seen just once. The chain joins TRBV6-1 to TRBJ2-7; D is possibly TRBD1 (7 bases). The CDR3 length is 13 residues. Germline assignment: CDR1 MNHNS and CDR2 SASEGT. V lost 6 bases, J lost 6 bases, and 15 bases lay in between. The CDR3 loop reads CASSDPGGSEQYF. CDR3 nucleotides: TGTGCCAGCAGCGACCCAGGGGGGAGCGAGCAGTACTTC.

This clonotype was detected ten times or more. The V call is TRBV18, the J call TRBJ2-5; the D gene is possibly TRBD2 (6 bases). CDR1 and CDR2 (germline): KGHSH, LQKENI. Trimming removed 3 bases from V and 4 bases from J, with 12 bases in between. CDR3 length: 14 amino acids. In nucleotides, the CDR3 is TGTGCCAGCTCACCCCGGAGGGTTGGAGAGACCCAGTACTTC. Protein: CASSPRRVGETQYF.

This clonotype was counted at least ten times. CDR3 DNA sequence: TGTGCCAGCAGTCCCCTAGGGGCTAGCACAGATACGCAGTATTTT. Residues: CASSPLGASTDTQYF. V and J are TRBV28 and TRBJ2-3, with D possibly matching TRBD1 (5 bases). CDR3 size: 15 residues. The germline V gene encodes CDR1 MDHEN and CDR2 SYDVKM. V shed 5 bases and J shed 0 bases, with 12 bases lying between them.

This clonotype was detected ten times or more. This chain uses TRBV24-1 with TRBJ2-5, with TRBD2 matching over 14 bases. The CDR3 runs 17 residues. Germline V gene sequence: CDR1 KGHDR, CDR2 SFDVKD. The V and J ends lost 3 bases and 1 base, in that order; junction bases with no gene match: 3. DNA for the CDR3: TGTGCCACCAGTGATCCAGGGACTAGCGGGAGCCAAGAGACCCAGTACTTC. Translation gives CATSDPGTSGSQETQYF.

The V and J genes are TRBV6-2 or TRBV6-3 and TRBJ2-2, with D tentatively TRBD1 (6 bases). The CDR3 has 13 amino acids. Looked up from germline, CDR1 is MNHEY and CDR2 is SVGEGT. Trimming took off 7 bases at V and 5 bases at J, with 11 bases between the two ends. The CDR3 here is CASNAQGTGELFF. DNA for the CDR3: TGTGCCAGCAACGCCCAGGGGACCGGGGAGCTGTTTTTT.

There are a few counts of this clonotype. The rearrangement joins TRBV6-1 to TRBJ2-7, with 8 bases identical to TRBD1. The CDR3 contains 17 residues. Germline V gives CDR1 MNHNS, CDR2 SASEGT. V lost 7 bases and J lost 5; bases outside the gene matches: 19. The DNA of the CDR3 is TGTGCCAGCAAAACAATCAAGACAGGGGCCAATGGGGACGAGCAGTACTTC. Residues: CASKTIKTGANGDEQYF.

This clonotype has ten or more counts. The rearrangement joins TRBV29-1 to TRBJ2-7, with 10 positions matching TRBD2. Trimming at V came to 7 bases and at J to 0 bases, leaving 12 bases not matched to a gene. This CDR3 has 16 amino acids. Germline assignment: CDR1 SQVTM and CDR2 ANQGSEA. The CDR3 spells CSARAAAGGDSYEQYF. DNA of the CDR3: TGCAGCGCCAGGGCAGCAGCGGGAGGGGACTCCTACGAGCAGTACTTC.

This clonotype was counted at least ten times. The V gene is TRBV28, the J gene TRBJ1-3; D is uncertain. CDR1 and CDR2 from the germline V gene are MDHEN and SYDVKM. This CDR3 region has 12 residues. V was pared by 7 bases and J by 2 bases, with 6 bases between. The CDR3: CASTSAGNTIYF. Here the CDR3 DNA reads TGTGCCAGCACTAGCGCTGGAAACACCATATATTTT.

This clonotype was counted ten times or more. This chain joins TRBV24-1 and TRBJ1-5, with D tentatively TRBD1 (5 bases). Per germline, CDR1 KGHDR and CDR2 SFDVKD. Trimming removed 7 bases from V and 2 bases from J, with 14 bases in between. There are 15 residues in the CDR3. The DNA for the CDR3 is TGTGCCACCAGCCCCCACGGGGCTGGCAATCAGCCCCAGCATTTT. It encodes CATSPHGAGNQPQHF.

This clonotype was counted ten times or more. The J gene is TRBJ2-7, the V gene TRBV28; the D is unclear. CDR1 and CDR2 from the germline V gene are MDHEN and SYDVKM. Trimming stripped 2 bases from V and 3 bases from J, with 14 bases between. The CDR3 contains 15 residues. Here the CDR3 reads CASSLEVSLSYEQYF. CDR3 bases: TGTGCCAGCAGTTTAGAGGTCTCCCTAAGCTACGAGCAGTACTTC.

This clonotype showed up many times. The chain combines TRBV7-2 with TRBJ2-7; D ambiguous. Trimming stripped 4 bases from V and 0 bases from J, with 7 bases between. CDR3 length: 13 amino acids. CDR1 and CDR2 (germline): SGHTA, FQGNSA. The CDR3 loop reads CASSSRNSYEQYF. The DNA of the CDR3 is TGTGCCAGCAGCTCGCGAAACTCCTACGAGCAGTACTTC.

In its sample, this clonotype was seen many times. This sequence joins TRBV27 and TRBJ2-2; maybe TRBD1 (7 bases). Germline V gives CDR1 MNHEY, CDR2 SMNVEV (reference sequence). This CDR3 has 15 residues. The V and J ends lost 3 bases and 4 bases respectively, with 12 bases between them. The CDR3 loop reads CASSLEGAGTGELFF. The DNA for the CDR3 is TGTGCCAGCAGTTTGGAGGGGGCAGGCACCGGGGAGCTGTTTTTT.

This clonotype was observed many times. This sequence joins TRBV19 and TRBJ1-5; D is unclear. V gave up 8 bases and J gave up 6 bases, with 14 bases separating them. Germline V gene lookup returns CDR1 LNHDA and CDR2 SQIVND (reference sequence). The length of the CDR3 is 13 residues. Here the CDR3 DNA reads TGTGCCAGTTTGCCTGGGGTGGGTCAGCCCCAGCATTTT. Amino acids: CASLPGVGQPQHF. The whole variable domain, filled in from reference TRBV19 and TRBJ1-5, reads DGGITQSPKYLFRKEGQNVTLSCEQNLNHDAMYWYRQDPGQGLRLIYYSQIVNDFQKGDIAEGYSVSREKKESFPLTVTSAQKNPTAFYLCASLPGVGQPQHFGDGTRLSIL.

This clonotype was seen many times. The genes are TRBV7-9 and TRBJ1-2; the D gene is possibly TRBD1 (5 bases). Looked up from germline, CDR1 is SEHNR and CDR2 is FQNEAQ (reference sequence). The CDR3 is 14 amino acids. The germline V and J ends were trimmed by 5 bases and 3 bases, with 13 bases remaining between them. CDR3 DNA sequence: TGTGCCAGCAGCGCCCGGGGGACCCACTATGGCTACACCTTC. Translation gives CASSARGTHYGYTF.

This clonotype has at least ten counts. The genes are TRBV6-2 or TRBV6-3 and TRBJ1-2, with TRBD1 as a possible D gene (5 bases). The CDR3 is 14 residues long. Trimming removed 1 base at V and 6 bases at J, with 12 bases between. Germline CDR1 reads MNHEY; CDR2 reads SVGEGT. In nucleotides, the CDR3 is TGTGCCAGCAGTTACTTCCGGGGCCCGGATGGCTACACCTTC. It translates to CASSYFRGPDGYTF.

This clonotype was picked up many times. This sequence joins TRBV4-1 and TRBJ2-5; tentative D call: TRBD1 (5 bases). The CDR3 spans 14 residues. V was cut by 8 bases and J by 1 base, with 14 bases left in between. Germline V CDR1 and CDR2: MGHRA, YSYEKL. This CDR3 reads CASGETVGQETQYF. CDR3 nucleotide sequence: TGCGCCAGCGGTGAGACAGTCGGCCAAGAGACCCAGTACTTC.

The chain's CDR3 is CASSRGRAGELFF. CDR3 sequence (DNA): TGTGCCAGCAGCCGCGGGAGGGCCGGGGAGCTGTTTTTT. The genes are TRBV11-3 and TRBJ2-2; 9 nucleotides agree with TRBD2. V dropped 5 bases and J dropped 6; count of bases not matched to a gene: 1. The CDR3 length is 13 residues. Germline lookup yields CDR1 SGHNT and CDR2 YENEEA.

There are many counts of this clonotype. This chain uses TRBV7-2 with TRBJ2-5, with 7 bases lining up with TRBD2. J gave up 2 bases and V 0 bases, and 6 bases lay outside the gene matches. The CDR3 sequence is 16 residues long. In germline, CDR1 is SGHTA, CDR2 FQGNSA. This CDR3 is CASSLAGGPTQETQYF. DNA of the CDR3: TGTGCCAGCAGCTTAGCGGGAGGGCCCACACAAGAGACCCAGTACTTC.

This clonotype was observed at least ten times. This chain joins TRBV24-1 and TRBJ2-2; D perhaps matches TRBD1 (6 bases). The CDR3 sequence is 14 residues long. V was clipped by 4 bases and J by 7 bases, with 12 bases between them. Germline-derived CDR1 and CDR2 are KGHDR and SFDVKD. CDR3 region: CATSDPDSLGELFF. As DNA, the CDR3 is TGTGCCACCAGTGACCCGGACAGCCTCGGGGAGCTGTTTTTT.

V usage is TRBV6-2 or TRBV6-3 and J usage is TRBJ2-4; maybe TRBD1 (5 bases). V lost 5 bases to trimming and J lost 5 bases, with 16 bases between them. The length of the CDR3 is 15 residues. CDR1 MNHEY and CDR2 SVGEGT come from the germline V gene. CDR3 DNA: TGTGCCAGCAGTGGCCAGGGCGGACACCAAAACATTCAGTACTTC. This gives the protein CASSGQGGHQNIQYF.

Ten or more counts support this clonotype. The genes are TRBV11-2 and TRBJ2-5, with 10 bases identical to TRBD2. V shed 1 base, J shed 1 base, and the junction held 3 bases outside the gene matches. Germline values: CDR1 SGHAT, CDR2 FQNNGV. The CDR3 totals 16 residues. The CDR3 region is CASSLGVAGGQETQYF. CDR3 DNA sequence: TGTGCCAGCAGCTTAGGAGTAGCGGGGGGCCAAGAGACCCAGTACTTC.

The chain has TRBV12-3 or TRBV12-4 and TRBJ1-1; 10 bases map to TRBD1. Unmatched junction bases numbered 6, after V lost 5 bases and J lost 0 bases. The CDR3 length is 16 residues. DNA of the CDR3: TGTGCCAGCAGTCCGGGACAGGGGACCATGAACACTGAAGCTTTCTTT. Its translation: CASSPGQGTMNTEAFF.

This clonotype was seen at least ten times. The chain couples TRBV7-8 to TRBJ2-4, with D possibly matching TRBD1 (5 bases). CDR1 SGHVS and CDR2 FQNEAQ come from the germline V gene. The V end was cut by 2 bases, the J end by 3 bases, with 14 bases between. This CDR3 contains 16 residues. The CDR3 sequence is CASSLIRREGKNIQYF. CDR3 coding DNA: TGTGCCAGCAGCTTAATCCGCAGGGAAGGCAAAAACATTCAGTACTTC.